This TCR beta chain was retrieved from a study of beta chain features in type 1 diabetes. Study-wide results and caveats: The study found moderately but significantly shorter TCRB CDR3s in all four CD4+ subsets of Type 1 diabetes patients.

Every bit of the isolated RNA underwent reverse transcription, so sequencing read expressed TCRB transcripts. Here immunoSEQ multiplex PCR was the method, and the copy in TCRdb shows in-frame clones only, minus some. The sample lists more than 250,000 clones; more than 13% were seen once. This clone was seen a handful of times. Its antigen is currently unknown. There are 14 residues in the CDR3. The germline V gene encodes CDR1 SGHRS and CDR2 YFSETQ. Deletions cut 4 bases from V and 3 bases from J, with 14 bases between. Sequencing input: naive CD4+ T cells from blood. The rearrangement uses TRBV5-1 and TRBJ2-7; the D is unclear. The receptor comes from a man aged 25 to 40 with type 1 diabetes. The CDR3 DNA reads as TGCGCCAGCAGCAGAGGCCTGACGGGCTACGAGCAGTACTTC. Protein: CASSRGLTGYEQYF. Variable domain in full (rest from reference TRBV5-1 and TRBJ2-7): KAGVTQTPRYLIKTRGQQVTLSCSPISGHRSVSWYQQTPGQGLQFLFEYFSETQRNKGNFPGRFSGRQFSNSRSEMNVSTLELGDSALYLCASSRGLTGYEQYFGPGTRLTVT.